This T cell receptor (beta chain) derives from a study of CD8+CD57+ T cells in acquired aplastic anemia. According to the study, genomic DNA was the template for TCR beta VDJ and CDR3 profiling. One entry per CDR3 protein, called by TCRdb with MiXCR from the reads. The table shows about 75,000 distinct CDR3 sequences, with less than 85% occurring only once. Study observations and caveats: Patients did not significantly differ from controls in CD8+ Simpson's diversity.

Germline loops: CDR1 LNHDA, CDR2 SQIVND (reference sequence). The CDR3 has 17 residues. Comments on this clonotype: Its antigen is currently unknown. This could be a read error, since a much larger clone is one nucleotide away.

Flow cytometry had shown expanded CD8+CD57+ cells in the patients chosen for sequencing. Acquired aplastic anemia of severe grade affected all patients. V and J are TRBV19 and TRBJ1-3; 7 bases map to TRBD1. The receptor comes from a human donor with aplastic anemia. The sequenced sample was sorted CD4+, CD8+, or CD8+CD57+ T cells (not recorded which) from PBMCs. CDR3 nucleotides: TGTGCCAGTAAAACTGTCAAAACAGGGGTGGGGGGAAACACCATACATTTT. Protein product: CASKTVKTGVGGNTIHF. Supplemented by reference TRBV19 and TRBJ1-3, the full variable domain reads DGGITQSPKYLFRKEGQNVTLSCEQNLNHDAMYWYRQDPGQGLRLIYYSQIVNDFQKGDIAEGYSVSREKKESFPLTVTSAQKNPTAFYLCASKTVKTGVGGNTIHFGEGSWLTVV.